This T cell receptor beta chain was identified during a study of blood T cell repertoires in COVID-19. Whole-study context: T cells, B-cell-depleted T cells, or PBMCs provided the cDNA or gDNA that served as material.

Assay used: immunoSEQ multiplex PCR; TCRdb lists only in-frame clones, some missing. The data show over 150,000 clones, approximately 88% seen once. Material for sequencing was peripheral blood. The source is a woman aged 55 to 70 with acute or convalescent COVID-19.

The CDR3 nucleotides are TGTGCCAGCAGCGGGGACAGGCTGGTTGATGGCTACACCTTC. Its protein is CASSGDRLVDGYTF. The chain links TRBV2 to TRBJ1-2; TRBD1 aligns across 8 bases. Germline lookup yields CDR1 SNHLY and CDR2 FYNNEI. V lost 6 bases to trimming and J lost 6 bases; unmatched junction nucleotides: 9. The CDR3 is made up of 14 amino acids.